This T cell receptor (beta chain) is from a study of blood T cell repertoires in COVID-19. Looking at the study overall: There were acute and convalescent COVID-19 samples, and they came from the United States, Italy and Spain.

Germline V gives CDR1 MNHEY, CDR2 SMNVEV (reference sequence). Trimming pared 6 bases from V and 12 bases from J, leaving 21 bases between. The CDR3 totals 15 residues. Original data processing: How many nucleated cells were present was estimated from reference gene primer amplification. Sequencing was performed with immunoSEQ multiplex PCR; in TCRdb, only in-frame clones are kept and a portion is missing. D and trimming come from the DNA, and the V and J calls and clone size come from that table. Here the sample spans 100,000 to 150,000 clones, about 82% being singletons. The rearrangement links TRBV27 to TRBJ1-6, with D perhaps TRBD1 (6 bases). This receptor was taken from a human donor in a cohort sampled during active COVID-19. Material: peripheral blood. CDR3 loop: CASRPTPGHPLPLHF. Written as DNA, the CDR3 is TGTGCCAGCAGACCCACACCGGGACACCCCTTACCCCTCCACTTT.